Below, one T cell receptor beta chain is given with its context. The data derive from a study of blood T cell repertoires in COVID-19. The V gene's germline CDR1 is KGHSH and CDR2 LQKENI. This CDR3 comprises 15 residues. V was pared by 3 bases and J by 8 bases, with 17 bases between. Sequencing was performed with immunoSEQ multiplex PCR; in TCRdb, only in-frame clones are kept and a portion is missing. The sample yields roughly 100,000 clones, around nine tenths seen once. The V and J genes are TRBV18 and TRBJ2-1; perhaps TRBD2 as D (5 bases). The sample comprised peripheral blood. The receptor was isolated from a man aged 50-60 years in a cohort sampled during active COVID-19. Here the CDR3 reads CASSPSRLALDEQFF. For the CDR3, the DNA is TGTGCCAGCTCACCCTCGAGGCTAGCCCTCGATGAGCAGTTCTTC.